The next 25 T cell receptor beta chains were all read from a single sample in a study of shared clonotypes between healthy human individuals. Clones were sequenced by immunoSEQ multiplex PCR, and TCRdb holds only the in-frame ones, with some missing. The top ten clones hold 0.37% of a sample with approximately 2,300,000 clones, 92% of them seen once. Sequencing was performed on naive CD4+ T cells from PBMCs. Subset indicated: CD45RA+ positively selected. Every receptor here comes from a man in his late teens or twenties in good health. Some clones in this sample may be carry-over from other donors' samples.

The chain joins TRBV7-9 to TRBJ1-1, with TRBD1 matching 11 bases. The length of the CDR3 is 17 residues. Unmatched junction bases numbered 11, after V lost 5 bases and J lost 3 bases. Germline CDR1 reads SEHNR; CDR2 reads FQNEAQ (reference sequence). The CDR3 sequence is CASSQQPMGQGDTEAFF. The CDR3 DNA sequence: TGTGCCAGCAGCCAGCAGCCCATGGGACAGGGGGACACTGAAGCTTTCTTT.

The rearrangement uses TRBV5-1 and TRBJ1-1; no clear D gene. V lost 3 bases, J lost 1 base, and 16 bases lay in between. This CDR3 is built from 16 residues. Germline CDR1 and CDR2: SGHRS and YFSETQ. The DNA of the CDR3 is TGCGCCAGCAGCTCGTCGGGTCCGCCAACGAACACTGAAGCTTTCTTT. It is translated as CASSSSGPPTNTEAFF.

The chain couples TRBV29-1 to TRBJ2-5; D uncertain. Germline V gene lookup returns CDR1 SQVTM and CDR2 ANQGSEA. V was trimmed by 4 bases and J by 1 base, leaving 13 bases between them. The CDR3 consists of 14 residues. The CDR3 loop is CSVVSVRSQETQYF. The CDR3 DNA is TGCAGCGTTGTCTCCGTTAGGTCCCAAGAGACCCAGTACTTC.

V is TRBV7-9 and J is TRBJ2-1; 8 bases agree with TRBD2. CDR1 and CDR2 (germline): SEHNR, FQNEAQ (reference sequence). This CDR3 contains 16 residues. J was trimmed by 5 bases and V by 3 bases; bases with no gene match: 9. The CDR3 DNA reads as TGTGCCAGCAGCTTGGGGGCCGGGAGGGGCCACAATGAGCAGTTCTTC. It codes for CASSLGAGRGHNEQFF.

V usage is TRBV18 and J usage is TRBJ2-1, with a tentative D call TRBD1 (6 bases). Germline CDR1 and CDR2: KGHSH and LQKENI. V shed 4 bases and J shed 6 bases, with 7 bases lying between them. There are 12 residues in the CDR3. As DNA, the CDR3 is TGTGCCAGCTCACGAGGGGGCAATGAGCAGTTCTTC. It specifies CASSRGGNEQFF.

CDR3 sequence (DNA): TGTGCCAGCAGCTTATCGGATTGGGGAAGTGTGTTCTTC. Its protein is CASSLSDWGSVFF. The genes are TRBV5-5 and TRBJ2-1, with D unclear. Trimming left V 2 bases short and J 15 bases short, with 18 bases between. This CDR3 has 13 amino acids. The germline V gene encodes CDR1 SGHKS and CDR2 YYEKEE (reference sequence).

V usage is TRBV28 and J usage is TRBJ2-7; D is uncertain. The germline V gene encodes CDR1 MDHEN and CDR2 SYDVKM. The CDR3 spans 15 residues. V lost 6 bases to trimming and J lost 1 base, with 16 bases between them. CDR3 DNA: TGTGCCAGCAGCTCCCTCGCGCGGCTGTCCTACGAGCAGTACTTC. Its protein product is CASSSLARLSYEQYF.

V usage is TRBV6-5 and J usage is TRBJ2-7; 15 nucleotides align to TRBD2. The CDR3 totals 15 residues. J lost 5 bases, V lost 6 bases, and 5 bases had no gene match. Germline assignment: CDR1 MNHEY and CDR2 SVGAGI. CDR3 sequence: CASRRTSGRAHEQYF. CDR3 bases: TGTGCCAGCAGGAGGACTAGCGGGAGGGCCCACGAGCAGTACTTC.

The chain carries TRBV27 and TRBJ2-7, with 7 bases identical to TRBD2. Germline V gives CDR1 MNHEY, CDR2 SMNVEV (reference sequence). With V trimmed by 3 bases and J by 6 bases, 8 bases remained unmatched. This CDR3 is built from 14 residues. The CDR3 reads CASSFNPTSFEQYF. Here the CDR3 DNA reads TGTGCCAGCAGTTTCAACCCGACTAGCTTCGAGCAGTACTTC.

The V and J genes are TRBV7-8 and TRBJ2-3, with D unclear. This CDR3 spans 14 amino acids. Germline CDR1 is SGHVS and CDR2 is FQNEAQ. With 4 bases removed from V and 2 bases from J, the gap between germline ends came to 10 bases. CDR3 bases: TGTGCCAGCAGCTACGGTTCGCTCACAGATACGCAGTATTTT. The encoded protein is CASSYGSLTDTQYF.

The chain's CDR3 is CASSTRQGTGELFF. CDR3 DNA: TGTGCCAGCAGCACTAGACAGGGCACCGGGGAGCTGTTTTTT. The chain combines TRBV5-4 with TRBJ2-2; 7 bases are shared with TRBD1. The V gene's germline CDR1 is SGHNT and CDR2 YYREEE (reference sequence). The trim removed 4 bases at V and 4 bases at J, leaving 4 bases unmatched. There are 14 residues in the CDR3.

The chain joins TRBV28 to TRBJ1-5; D is uncertain. V gave up 7 bases and J gave up 5 bases, with 18 bases separating them. CDR3 size: 15 residues. Germline loops: CDR1 MDHEN, CDR2 SYDVKM. The CDR3 bases are TGTGCCAGCACCGCCCGGGAAGGGAGGGATCAGCCCCAGCATTTT. Encoded protein: CASTAREGRDQPQHF.

This chain uses TRBV28 with TRBJ1-2; D is ambiguous. Per germline, CDR1 MDHEN and CDR2 SYDVKM. This CDR3 has 13 residues. Deletions cut 5 bases from V and 6 bases from J, with 13 bases between. The CDR3 loop reads CASSPRLRNGYTF. The CDR3 bases are TGTGCCAGCAGTCCCCGCCTCAGAAATGGCTACACCTTC.

V usage is TRBV9 and J usage is TRBJ2-1; D possibly corresponds to TRBD1 (6 bases). CDR3 length equals 16 residues. V was trimmed by 0 bases and J by 3 bases, leaving 13 bases between them. Germline values: CDR1 SGDLS, CDR2 YYNGEE. CDR3 residues: CASSVGTGTIYNEQFF. The CDR3 coding sequence is TGTGCCAGCAGCGTAGGAACAGGGACCATCTACAATGAGCAGTTCTTC. Full variable domain (missing parts from reference TRBV9 and TRBJ2-1): DSGVTQTPKHLITATGQRVTLRCSPRSGDLSVYWYQQSLDQGLQFLIQYYNGEERAKGNILERFSAQQFPDLHSELNLSSLELGDSALYFCASSVGTGTIYNEQFFGPGTRLTVL.

V and J are TRBV6-1 and TRBJ1-3, with 9 bases identical to TRBD1. Unmatched junction bases numbered 5, after V lost 3 bases and J lost 2 bases. Germline loops: CDR1 MNHNS, CDR2 SASEGT. The CDR3 is 16 residues long. The CDR3 DNA reads TGTGCCAGCAGTGAGGACAGGGGTCGAACTGGAAACACCATATATTTT. Protein sequence: CASSEDRGRTGNTIYF.

The chain uses TRBV27 and TRBJ2-5; D remains unclear. The CDR3 runs 14 residues. Germline CDR1 MNHEY, CDR2 SMNVEV (reference sequence). Trimming shortened V by 1 base and J by 7 bases, and 13 bases separated the two germline ends. The DNA of the CDR3 is TGTGCCAGCAGTTTATTGAGCCTCCCCGGGACCCAGTACTTC. Translation: CASSLLSLPGTQYF.

For this clone: At one end, the junction sequence differs from germline, possibly due to a read error. The chain links TRBV6-5 to TRBJ1-1, with TRBD1 identical over 9 bases. From germline, CDR1 is MNHEY and CDR2 SVGAGI. This CDR3 comprises 14 residues. CDR3 in DNA: TGTGCCATCAGCCTACAGGGGGCAGGCACTGAAGATTTCTTT. This gives the protein CAISLQGAGTEDFF.

The DNA of the CDR3 is TGTGCCAGCAGCTTAGAGAGCACTCAGCCGCAAGAGACCCAGTACTTC. Translation: CASSLESTQPQETQYF. The chain combines TRBV7-2 with TRBJ2-5, with D hard to call. This CDR3 is 16 amino acids long. Per the germline V gene, CDR1 is SGHTA and CDR2 is FQGNSA. Trimming removed 1 base from V and 2 bases from J, with 14 bases in between.

This rearrangement joins TRBV10-3 to TRBJ1-3, with TRBD1 as a possible D gene (6 bases). Germline CDR1 reads ENHRY; CDR2 reads SYGVKD. The V end was cut by 7 bases, the J end by 2 bases, with 12 bases between. This CDR3 has 14 amino acids. The CDR3 here is CAITRGLAGNTIYF. The CDR3 DNA follows: TGTGCCATCACTCGGGGGCTGGCTGGAAACACCATATATTTT.

About this clone itself: Other DNA sequences in this sample translate to the same CDR3. The V and J genes are TRBV2 and TRBJ1-2; weak D call: TRBD1 (5 bases). The CDR3 consists of 13 residues. With 4 bases removed from V and 2 bases from J, the gap between germline ends came to 8 bases. Germline V CDR1 and CDR2: SNHLY, FYNNEI. CDR3 amino acids: CASSVDRNYGYTF. The DNA for the CDR3 is TGTGCCAGCAGTGTTGACAGAAACTATGGCTACACCTTC.

This rearrangement joins TRBV9 to TRBJ2-7; TRBD2 is a possible D gene (5 bases). The CDR3 is 14 residues long. The V gene's germline CDR1 is SGDLS and CDR2 YYNGEE. The V end lost 0 bases, the J end lost 10 bases, and 17 bases lay between the germline ends. CDR3 loop: CASSVGVAPLPQYF. DNA of the CDR3: TGTGCCAGCAGCGTAGGGGTAGCGCCACTCCCCCAGTACTTC.

The chain links TRBV28 to TRBJ2-3; 10 nucleotides agree with TRBD2. The CDR3 extends over 16 amino acids. V lost 3 bases and J lost 1; bases outside the gene matches: 4. Germline CDR1 is MDHEN and CDR2 is SYDVKM. The CDR3 region is CASSLSGTSGTDTQYF. In DNA, the CDR3 is TGTGCCAGCAGTTTGAGTGGGACTAGCGGCACAGATACGCAGTATTTT.

The rearrangement uses TRBV29-1 and TRBJ2-5, with 10 positions matching TRBD1. The CDR3 totals 15 residues. The junction had 11 bases not matched to a gene; V was cut back by 5 bases and J by 5 bases. CDR1 and CDR2 (germline): SQVTM, ANQGSEA. The CDR3 DNA is TGCAGCGTTCCACCCGGGACAGGGGCTCAGGAGACCCAGTACTTC. Translated, it gives CSVPPGTGAQETQYF.

This clone was observed once. J is TRBJ2-5 and V is TRBV18, with no clear D. Germline V gene sequence: CDR1 KGHSH, CDR2 LQKENI. The CDR3 has 13 amino acids. V was trimmed by 2 bases and J by 5 bases, leaving 9 bases between them. Here the CDR3 reads CASSPGNWETQYF. Here the CDR3 DNA reads TGTGCCAGCTCACCAGGGAATTGGGAGACCCAGTACTTC.

The gene calls are TRBV6-6 and TRBJ2-7; D gene uncertain. Germline loops: CDR1 MNHNY, CDR2 SVGAGI (reference sequence). V was clipped by 6 bases and J by 3 bases, with 15 bases between them. The CDR3 covers 14 residues. The CDR3 coding sequence is TGTGCCAGCAGCTTCCGCCGACCCCTCTACGAGCAGTACTTC. It yields the protein CASSFRRPLYEQYF.